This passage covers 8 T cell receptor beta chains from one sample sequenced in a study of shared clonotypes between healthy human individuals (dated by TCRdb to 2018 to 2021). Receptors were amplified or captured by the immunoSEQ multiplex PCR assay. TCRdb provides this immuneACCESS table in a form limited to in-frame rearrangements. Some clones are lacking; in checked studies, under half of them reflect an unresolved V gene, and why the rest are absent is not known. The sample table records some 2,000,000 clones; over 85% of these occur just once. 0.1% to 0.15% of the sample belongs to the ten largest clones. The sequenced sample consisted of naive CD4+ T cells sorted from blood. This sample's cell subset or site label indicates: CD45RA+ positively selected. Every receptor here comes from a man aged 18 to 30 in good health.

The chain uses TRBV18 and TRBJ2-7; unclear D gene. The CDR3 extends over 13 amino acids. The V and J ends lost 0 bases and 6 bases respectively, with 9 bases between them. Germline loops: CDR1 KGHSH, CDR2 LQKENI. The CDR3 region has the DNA TGTGCCAGCTCACCACCGAACCCCAGCGAGCAGTACTTC. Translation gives CASSPPNPSEQYF.

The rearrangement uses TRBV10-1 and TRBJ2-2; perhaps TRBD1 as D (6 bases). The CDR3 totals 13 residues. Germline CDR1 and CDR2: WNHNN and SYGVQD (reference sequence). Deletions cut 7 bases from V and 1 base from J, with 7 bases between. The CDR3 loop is CASTQGNTGELFF. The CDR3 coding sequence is TGCGCCAGCACACAGGGGAACACCGGGGAGCTGTTTTTT.

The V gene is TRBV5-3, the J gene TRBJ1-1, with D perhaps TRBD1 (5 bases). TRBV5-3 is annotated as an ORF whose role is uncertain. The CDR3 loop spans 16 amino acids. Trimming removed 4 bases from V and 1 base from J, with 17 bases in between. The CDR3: CARSPRDSHQNTEAFF. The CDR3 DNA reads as TGTGCCAGAAGCCCAAGAGACAGTCACCAGAACACTGAAGCTTTCTTT.

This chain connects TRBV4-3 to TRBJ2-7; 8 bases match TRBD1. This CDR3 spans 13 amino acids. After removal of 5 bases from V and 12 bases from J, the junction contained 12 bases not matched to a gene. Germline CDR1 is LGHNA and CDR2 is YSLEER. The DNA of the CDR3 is TGCGCCAGCAGCGCCGATCCGGGACAGGCGCCGTACTTC. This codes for CASSADPGQAPYF.

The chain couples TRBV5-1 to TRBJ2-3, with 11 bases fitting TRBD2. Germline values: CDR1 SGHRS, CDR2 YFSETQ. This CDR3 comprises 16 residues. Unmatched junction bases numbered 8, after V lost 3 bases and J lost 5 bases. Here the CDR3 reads CASSSQLAGAGDTQYF. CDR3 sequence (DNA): TGCGCCAGCAGCTCACAACTAGCGGGAGCAGGAGATACGCAGTATTTT.

CDR3 DNA sequence: TGTGCCAGCAGCTGGTACTCAGGGACAGATACGCAGTATTTT. Encoded protein: CASSWYSGTDTQYF. The chain joins TRBV5-5 to TRBJ2-3; possibly TRBD1 for D (5 bases). V lost 3 bases to trimming and J lost 3 bases, with 11 bases between them. CDR1 is SGHKS, CDR2 YYEKEE, per germline (reference sequence). The CDR3 contains 14 residues.

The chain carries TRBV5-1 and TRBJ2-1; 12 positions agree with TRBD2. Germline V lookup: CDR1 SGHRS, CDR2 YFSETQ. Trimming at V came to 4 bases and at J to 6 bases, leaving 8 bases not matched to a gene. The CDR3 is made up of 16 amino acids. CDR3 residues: CASSLMTSGSFNEQFF. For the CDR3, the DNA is TGCGCCAGCAGCCTAATGACTAGCGGGAGCTTCAATGAGCAGTTCTTC.

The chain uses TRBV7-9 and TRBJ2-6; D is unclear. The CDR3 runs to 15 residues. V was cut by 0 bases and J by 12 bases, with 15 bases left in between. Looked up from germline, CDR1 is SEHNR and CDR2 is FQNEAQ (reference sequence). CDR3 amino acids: CASSLALTIPTVLTF. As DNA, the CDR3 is TGTGCCAGCAGCTTAGCGCTAACGATTCCCACCGTCCTGACTTTC.